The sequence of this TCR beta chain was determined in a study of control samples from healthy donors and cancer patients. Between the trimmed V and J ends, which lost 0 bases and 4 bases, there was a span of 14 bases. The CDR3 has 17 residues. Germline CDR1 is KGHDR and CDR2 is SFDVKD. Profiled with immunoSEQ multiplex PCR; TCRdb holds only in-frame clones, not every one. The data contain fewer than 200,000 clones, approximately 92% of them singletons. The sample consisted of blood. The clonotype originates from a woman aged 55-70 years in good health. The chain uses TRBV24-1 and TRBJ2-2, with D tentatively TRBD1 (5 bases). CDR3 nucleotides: TGTGCCACCAGTGATTTGAAGGAGACAGCACGCACCGGGGAGCTGTTTTTT. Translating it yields CATSDLKETARTGELFF.